This T cell receptor (beta chain) was profiled in a study of cytomegalovirus exposure and HLA in healthy donors. Looking at the study overall: A preliminary data release comprised about 85 million unique TCRs obtained from HLA-typed donors.

Whereas donors were nominally healthy upon sampling, unrecorded immune exposures were probable. This clone was observed a single time. Its target is not known. CDR1 SNHLY and CDR2 FYNNEI come from the germline V gene. V shed 11 bases, J shed 2 bases, and the junction held 8 bases outside the gene matches. The CDR3 runs to 13 residues. PCR was performed using 60 Vbeta and 13 Jbeta primers. The repertoire was sequenced with immunoSEQ multiplex PCR; TCRdb's copy has only in-frame clones and lacks some. The sample lists around 130,000 clones; around 80% were seen once. Points from the study as a whole: Later analysis indicated greater clonal expansion among HLA-associated TCR beta chains than among equally common other chains. The study carried out a later analysis of TCR beta sequences. It associated approximately 16,000 of them with specific HLA alleles at a false discovery rate of 0.05.

Sample: PBMCs. The TCR comes from a woman aged 18 to 35 in good health and CMV-seronegative. The rearrangement uses TRBV2 and TRBJ1-2; 7 nucleotides agree with TRBD1. The CDR3 loop reads CAGQAILNYGYTF. CDR3 nucleotide sequence: TGTGCCGGACAGGCGATTTTAAACTATGGCTACACCTTC.